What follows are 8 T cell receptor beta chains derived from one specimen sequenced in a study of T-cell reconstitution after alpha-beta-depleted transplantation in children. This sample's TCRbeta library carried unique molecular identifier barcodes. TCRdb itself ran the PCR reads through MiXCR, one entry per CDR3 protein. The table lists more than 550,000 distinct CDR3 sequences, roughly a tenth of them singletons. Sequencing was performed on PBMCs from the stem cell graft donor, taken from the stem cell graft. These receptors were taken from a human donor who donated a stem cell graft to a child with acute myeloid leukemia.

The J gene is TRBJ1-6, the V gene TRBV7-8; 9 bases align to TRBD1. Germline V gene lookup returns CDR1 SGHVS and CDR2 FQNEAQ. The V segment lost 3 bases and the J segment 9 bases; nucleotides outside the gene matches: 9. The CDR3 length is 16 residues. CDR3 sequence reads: CASSFRGQGFGSPLHF. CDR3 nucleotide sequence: TGTGCCAGCAGCTTCCGGGGACAGGGATTTGGTTCACCCCTCCACTTT. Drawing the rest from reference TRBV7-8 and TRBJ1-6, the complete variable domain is GAGVSQSPRYKVAKRGQDVALRCDPISGHVSLFWYQQALGQGPEFLTYFQNEAQLDKSGLPSDRFFAERPEGSVSTLKIQRTQQEDSAVYLCASSFRGQGFGSPLHFGNGTRLTVT.

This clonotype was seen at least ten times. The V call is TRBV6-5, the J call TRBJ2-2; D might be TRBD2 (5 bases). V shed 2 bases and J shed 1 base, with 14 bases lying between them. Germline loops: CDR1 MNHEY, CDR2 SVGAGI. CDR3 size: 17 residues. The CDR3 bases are TGTGCCAGCAGTTACCCGGGCAGGAGGCGGAACACCGGGGAGCTGTTTTTT. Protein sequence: CASSYPGRRRNTGELFF.

The CDR3 region is CASSPRGLNSGANVLTF. In nucleotides, the CDR3 is TGCGCCAGCAGCCCCAGGGGGCTCAACTCTGGGGCCAACGTCCTGACTTTC. The chain carries TRBV4-3 and TRBJ2-6, with 8 bases identical to TRBD1. J lost 0 bases, V lost 4 bases, and 5 bases had no gene match. This CDR3 region has 17 residues. From germline, CDR1 is LGHNA and CDR2 YSLEER.

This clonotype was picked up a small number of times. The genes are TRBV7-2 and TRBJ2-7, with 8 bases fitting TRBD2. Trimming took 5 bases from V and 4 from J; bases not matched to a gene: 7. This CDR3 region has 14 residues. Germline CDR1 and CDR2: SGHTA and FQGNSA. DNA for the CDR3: TGTGCCAGCAGCCAAAGCGGGAGCGGGTACGAGCAGTACTTC. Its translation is CASSQSGSGYEQYF.

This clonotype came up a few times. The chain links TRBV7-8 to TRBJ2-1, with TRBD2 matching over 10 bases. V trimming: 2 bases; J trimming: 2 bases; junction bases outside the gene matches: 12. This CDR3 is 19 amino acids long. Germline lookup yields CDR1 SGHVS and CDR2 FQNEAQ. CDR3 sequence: CASSLFQREGPWAYNEQFF. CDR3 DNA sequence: TGTGCCAGCAGCTTATTTCAGCGGGAGGGCCCCTGGGCCTACAATGAGCAGTTCTTC. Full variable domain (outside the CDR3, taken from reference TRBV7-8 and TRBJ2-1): GAGVSQSPRYKVAKRGQDVALRCDPISGHVSLFWYQQALGQGPEFLTYFQNEAQLDKSGLPSDRFFAERPEGSVSTLKIQRTQQEDSAVYLCASSLFQREGPWAYNEQFFGPGTRLTVL.

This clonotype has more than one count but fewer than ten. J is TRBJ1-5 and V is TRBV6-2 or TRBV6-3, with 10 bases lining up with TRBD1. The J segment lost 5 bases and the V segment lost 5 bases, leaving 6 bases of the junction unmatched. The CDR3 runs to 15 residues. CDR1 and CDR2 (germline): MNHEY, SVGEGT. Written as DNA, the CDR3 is TGTGCCAGCAGTGGGGACAGGGGTAAGGATCAGCCCCAGCATTTT. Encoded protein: CASSGDRGKDQPQHF.

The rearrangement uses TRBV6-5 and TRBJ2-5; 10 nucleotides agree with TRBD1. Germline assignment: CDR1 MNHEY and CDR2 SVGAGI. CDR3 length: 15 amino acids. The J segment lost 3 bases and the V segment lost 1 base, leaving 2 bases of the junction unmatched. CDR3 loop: CASSYWGQGKETQYF. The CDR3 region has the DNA TGTGCCAGCAGTTACTGGGGACAGGGGAAAGAGACCCAGTACTTC.

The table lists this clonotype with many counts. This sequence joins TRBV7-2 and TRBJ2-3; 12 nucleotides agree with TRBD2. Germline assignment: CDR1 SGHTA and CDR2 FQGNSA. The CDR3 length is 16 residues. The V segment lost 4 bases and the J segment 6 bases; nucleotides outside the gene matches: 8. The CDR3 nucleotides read TGTGCCAGCAGCTGGACTAGCGGGGCGGGAGACGATACGCAGTATTTT. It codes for CASSWTSGAGDDTQYF.